A selection of T cell receptor beta chains follows, all from one sample in a study of beta chain features in type 1 diabetes. Measured with immunoSEQ multiplex PCR; TCRdb has only the in-frame clones, and not every one. The sample lists some 150,000 clones, more than 10% occurring once. The sample consisted of central memory CD4+ T cells from blood. The source is a man aged 18 to 30 with type 1 diabetes. The CDR3 runs from the conserved cysteine through the conserved F or W. The D gene is left open where the match is weak. The listing skips clone size in some rows; elsewhere it reads once, few, many or a size class.

CDR3: CASSPPGQGFSAYNEQFF; DNA: TGTGCCAGCAGTCCGCCCGGACAGGGATTTAGCGCCTACAATGAGCAGTTCTTC; size: few; V: TRBV27; D: TRBD1; J: TRBJ2-1
CDR3: CASSLAPQGGSTEAFF; DNA: TGTGCCAGCAGCTTGGCCCCACAGGGAGGTTCCACTGAAGCTTTCTTT; size: few; V: TRBV5-4; D: -; J: TRBJ1-1
CDR3: CASSSSVLAKNIQYF; DNA: TGTGCCAGCAGCTCCTCTGTGCTAGCCAAAAACATTCAGTACTTC; size: -; V: TRBV5-4; D: -; J: TRBJ2-4
CDR3: CASSPESMNTEAFF; DNA: TGTGCCAGCTCACCTGAGAGCATGAACACTGAAGCTTTCTTT; size: few; V: TRBV18; D: -; J: TRBJ1-1
CDR3: CASSSRWGNQPQHF; DNA: TGTGCCAGCAGTTCCCGATGGGGGAATCAGCCCCAGCATTTT; size: few; V: TRBV28; D: -; J: TRBJ1-5
CDR3: CAWSTAGRPQHF; DNA: TGTGCCTGGAGTACGGCGGGACGGCCCCAGCATTTT; size: -; V: TRBV30; D: -; J: TRBJ1-5
CDR3: CASCQWTANTGELFF; DNA: TGTGCCAGCTGTCAGTGGACAGCGAACACCGGGGAGCTGTTTTTT; size: -; V: TRBV18; D: -; J: TRBJ2-2
CDR3: CASSFSSGGGYTF; DNA: TGCGCCAGCAGCTTTTCGAGTGGTGGTGGCTACACCTTC; size: -; V: TRBV5-1; D: -; J: TRBJ1-2
CDR3: CASSQEQGNQPQHF; DNA: TGTGCCAGCAGCCAAGAACAGGGAAATCAGCCCCAGCATTTT; size: few; V: TRBV4-2; D: -; J: TRBJ1-5
CDR3: CASSFMTSGTDTQYF; DNA: TGTGCCAGCAGTTTCATGACTAGCGGGACAGATACGCAGTATTTT; size: few; V: TRBV27; D: TRBD2; J: TRBJ2-3
CDR3: CASSNRGGTEAFF; DNA: TGCGCCAGCAGCAACAGGGGAGGCACTGAAGCTTTCTTT; size: -; V: TRBV5-1; D: TRBD1; J: TRBJ1-1
CDR3: CASSLQHEQYF; DNA: TGTGCCAGCAGCTTGCAGCACGAGCAGTACTTC; size: -; V: TRBV5-4; D: -; J: TRBJ2-7
CDR3: CAWSAQRGGPNTGELFF; DNA: TGTGCCTGGAGTGCCCAGCGGGGGGGCCCGAACACCGGGGAGCTGTTTTTT; size: few; V: TRBV30; D: TRBD2; J: TRBJ2-2